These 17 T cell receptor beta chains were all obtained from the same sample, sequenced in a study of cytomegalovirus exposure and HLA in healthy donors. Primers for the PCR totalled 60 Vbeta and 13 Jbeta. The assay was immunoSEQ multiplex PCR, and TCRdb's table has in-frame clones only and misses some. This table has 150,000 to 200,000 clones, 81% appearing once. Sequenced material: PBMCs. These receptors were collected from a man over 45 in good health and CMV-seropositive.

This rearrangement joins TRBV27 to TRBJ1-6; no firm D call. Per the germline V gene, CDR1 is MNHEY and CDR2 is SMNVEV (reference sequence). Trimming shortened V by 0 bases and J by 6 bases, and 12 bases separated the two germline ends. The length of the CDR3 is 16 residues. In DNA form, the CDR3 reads TGTGCCAGCAGTTTATCACCACCGGGGATTAATTCACCCCTCCACTTT. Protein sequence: CASSLSPPGINSPLHF.

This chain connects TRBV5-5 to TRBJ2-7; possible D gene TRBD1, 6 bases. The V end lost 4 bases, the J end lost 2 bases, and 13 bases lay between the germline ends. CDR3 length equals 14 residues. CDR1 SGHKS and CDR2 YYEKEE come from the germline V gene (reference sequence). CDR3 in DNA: TGTGCCAGCAGCCAGAACCCAGGGGCCTACGAGCAGTACTTC. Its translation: CASSQNPGAYEQYF.

CDR3 amino acids: CSVSAGSYEQYF. CDR3 nucleotide sequence: TGCAGCGTTTCAGCGGGATCCTACGAGCAGTACTTC. The chain combines TRBV29-1 with TRBJ2-7; TRBD2 aligns across 7 bases. In germline, CDR1 is SQVTM, CDR2 ANQGSEA. This CDR3 has 12 residues. V shed 5 bases and J 1 base; nucleotides not matched to a gene: 2.

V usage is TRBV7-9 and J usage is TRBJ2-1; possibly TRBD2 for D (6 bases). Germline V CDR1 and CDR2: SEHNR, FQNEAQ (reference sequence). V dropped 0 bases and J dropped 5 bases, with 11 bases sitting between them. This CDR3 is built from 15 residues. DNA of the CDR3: TGTGCCAGCAGCTTAGCTGGGGGGACCGACAATGAGCAGTTCTTC. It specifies CASSLAGGTDNEQFF.

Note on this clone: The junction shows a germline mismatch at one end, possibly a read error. CDR3 in amino acids: CASSRSGYTDTQYF. The CDR3, as DNA: TGTGCTAGCAGCCGTAGCGGCTACACAGATACGCAGTATTTT. The V gene is TRBV7-7, the J gene TRBJ2-3; D is perhaps TRBD2 (6 bases). Per germline, CDR1 SSHAT and CDR2 FNYEAQ (reference sequence). The CDR3 is made up of 14 amino acids.

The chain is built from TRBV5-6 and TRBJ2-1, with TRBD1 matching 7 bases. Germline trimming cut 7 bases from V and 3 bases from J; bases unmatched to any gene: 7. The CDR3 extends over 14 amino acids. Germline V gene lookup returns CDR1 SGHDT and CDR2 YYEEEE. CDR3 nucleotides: TGTGCCAGCGGCGATTACAGGGGCTACAATGAGCAGTTCTTC. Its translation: CASGDYRGYNEQFF.

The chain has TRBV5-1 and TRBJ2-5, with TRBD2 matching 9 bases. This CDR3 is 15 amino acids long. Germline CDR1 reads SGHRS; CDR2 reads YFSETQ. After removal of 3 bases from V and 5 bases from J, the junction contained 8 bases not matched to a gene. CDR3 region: CASSSRGSGGETQYF. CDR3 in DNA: TGCGCCAGCAGCTCCCGGGGTAGCGGGGGTGAGACCCAGTACTTC.

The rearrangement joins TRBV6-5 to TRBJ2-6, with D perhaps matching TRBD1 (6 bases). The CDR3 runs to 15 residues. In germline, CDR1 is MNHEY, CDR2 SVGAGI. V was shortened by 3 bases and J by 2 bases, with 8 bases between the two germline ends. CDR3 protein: CASSYRDTGANVLTF. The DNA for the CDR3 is TGTGCCAGCAGTTATAGGGACACTGGGGCCAACGTCCTGACTTTC.

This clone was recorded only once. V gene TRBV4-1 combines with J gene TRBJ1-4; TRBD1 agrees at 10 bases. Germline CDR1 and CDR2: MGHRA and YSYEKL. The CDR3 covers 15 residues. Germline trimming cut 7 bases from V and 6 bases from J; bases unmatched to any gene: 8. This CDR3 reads CASKKSGTGDEKLFF. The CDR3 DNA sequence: TGCGCCAGCAAGAAGAGCGGGACAGGGGATGAAAAACTGTTTTTT.

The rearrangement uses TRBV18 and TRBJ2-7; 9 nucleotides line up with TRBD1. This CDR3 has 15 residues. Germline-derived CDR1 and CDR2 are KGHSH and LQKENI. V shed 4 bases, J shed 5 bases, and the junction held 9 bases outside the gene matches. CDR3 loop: CASSHPGQGSHEQYF. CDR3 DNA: TGTGCCAGCTCACATCCCGGACAGGGGTCCCACGAGCAGTACTTC.

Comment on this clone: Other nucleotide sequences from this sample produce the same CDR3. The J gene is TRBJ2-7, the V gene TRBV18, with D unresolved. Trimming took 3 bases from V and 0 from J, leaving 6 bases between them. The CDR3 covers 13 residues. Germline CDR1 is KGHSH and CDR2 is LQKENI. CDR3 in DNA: TGTGCCAGCTCACCCCCTAGCTCCTACGAGCAGTACTTC. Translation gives CASSPPSSYEQYF. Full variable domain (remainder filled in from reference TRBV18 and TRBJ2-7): NAGVMQNPRHLVRRRGQEARLRCSPMKGHSHVYWYRQLPEEGLKFMVYLQKENIIDESGMPKERFSAEFPKEGPSILRIQQVVRGDSAAYFCASSPPSSYEQYFGPGTRLTVT.

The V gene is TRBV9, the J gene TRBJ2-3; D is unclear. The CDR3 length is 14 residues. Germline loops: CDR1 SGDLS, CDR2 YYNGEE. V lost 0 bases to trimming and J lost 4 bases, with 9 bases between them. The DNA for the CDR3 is TGTGCCAGCAGCGTAGTCCAGGCCTCAGATACGCAGTATTTT. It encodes CASSVVQASDTQYF.

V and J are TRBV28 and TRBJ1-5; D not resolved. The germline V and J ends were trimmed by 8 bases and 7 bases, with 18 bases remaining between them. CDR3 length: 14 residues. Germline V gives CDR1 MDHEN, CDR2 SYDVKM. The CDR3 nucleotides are TGTGCCAGCCAACGAGAGGAGGTGCGGCAGCCCCAGCATTTT. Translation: CASQREEVRQPQHF. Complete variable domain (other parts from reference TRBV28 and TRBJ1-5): DVKVTQSSRYLVKRTGEKVFLECVQDMDHENMFWYRQDPGLGLRLIYFSYDVKMKEKGDIPEGYSVSREKKERFSLILESASTNQTSMYLCASQREEVRQPQHFGDGTRLSIL.

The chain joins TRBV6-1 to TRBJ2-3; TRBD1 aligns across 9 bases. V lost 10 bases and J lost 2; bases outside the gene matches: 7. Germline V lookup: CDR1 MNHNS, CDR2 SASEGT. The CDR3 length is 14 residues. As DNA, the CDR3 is TGTGCCACGATCCGGGACAGGGCCACAGATACGCAGTATTTT. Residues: CATIRDRATDTQYF.

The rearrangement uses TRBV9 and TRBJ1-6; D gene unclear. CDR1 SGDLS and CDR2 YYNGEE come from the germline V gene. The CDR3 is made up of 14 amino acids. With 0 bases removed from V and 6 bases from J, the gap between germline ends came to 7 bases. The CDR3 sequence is CASSVGGINSPLHF. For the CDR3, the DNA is TGTGCCAGCAGCGTAGGAGGGATTAATTCACCCCTCCACTTT.

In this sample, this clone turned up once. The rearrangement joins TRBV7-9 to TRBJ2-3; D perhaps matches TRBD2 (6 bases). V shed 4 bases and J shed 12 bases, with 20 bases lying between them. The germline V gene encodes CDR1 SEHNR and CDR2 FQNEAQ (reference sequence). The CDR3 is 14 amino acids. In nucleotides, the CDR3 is TGTGCCAGCAGCTCCGGGGCGGGGACCCAAAAACAGTATTTT. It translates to CASSSGAGTQKQYF.

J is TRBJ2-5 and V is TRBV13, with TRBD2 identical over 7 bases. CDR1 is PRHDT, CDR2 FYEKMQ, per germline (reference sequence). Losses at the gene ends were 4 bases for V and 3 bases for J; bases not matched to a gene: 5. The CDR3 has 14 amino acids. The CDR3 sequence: CASSSPGGEETQYF. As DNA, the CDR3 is TGTGCCAGCAGCTCACCTGGGGGGGAAGAGACCCAGTACTTC. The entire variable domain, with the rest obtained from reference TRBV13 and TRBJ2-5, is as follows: AAGVIQSPRHLIKEKRETATLKCYPIPRHDTVYWYQQGPGQDPQFLISFYEKMQSDKGSIPDRFSAQQFSDYHSELNMSSLELGDSALYFCASSSPGGEETQYFGPGTRLLVL.